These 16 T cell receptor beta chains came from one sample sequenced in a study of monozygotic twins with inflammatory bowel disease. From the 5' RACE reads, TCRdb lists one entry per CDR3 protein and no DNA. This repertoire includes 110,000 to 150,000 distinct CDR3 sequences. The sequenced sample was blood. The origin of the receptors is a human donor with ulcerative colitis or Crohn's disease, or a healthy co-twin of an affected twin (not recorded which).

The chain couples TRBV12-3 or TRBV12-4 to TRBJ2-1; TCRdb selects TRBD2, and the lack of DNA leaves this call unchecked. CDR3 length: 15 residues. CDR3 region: CASSLREGNPNEQFF.

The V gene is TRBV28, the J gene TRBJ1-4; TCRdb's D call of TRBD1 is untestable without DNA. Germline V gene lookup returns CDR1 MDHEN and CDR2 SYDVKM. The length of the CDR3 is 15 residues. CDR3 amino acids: CASSSSGQGWEKLFF.

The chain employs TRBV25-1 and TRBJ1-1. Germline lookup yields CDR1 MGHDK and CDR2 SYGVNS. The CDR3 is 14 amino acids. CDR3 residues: CASTEGPAHTEAFF.

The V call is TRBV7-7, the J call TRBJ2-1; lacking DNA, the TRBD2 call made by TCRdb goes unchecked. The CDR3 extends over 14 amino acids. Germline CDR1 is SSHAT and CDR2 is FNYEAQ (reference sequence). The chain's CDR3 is CASSLTSGENEQFF. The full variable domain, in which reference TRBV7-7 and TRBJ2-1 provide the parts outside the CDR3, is GAGVSQSPRYKVTKRGQDVTLRCDPISSHATLYWYQQALGQGPEFLTYFNYEAQPDKSGLPSDRFSAERPEGSISTLTIQRTEQRDSAMYRCASSLTSGENEQFFGPGTRLTVL.

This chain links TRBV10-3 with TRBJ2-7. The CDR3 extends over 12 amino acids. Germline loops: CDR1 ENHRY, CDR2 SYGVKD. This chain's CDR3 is CASKSSSYEQYF.

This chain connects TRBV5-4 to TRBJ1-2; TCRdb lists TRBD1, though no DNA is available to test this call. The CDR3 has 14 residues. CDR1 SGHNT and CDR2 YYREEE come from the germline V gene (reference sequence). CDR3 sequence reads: CASSPPGTPHGYTF. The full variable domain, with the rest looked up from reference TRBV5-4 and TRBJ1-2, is ETGVTQSPTHLIKTRGQQVTLRCSSQSGHNTVSWYQQALGQGPQFIFQYYREEENGRGNFPPRFSGLQFPNYSSELNVNALELDDSALYLCASSPPGTPHGYTFGSGTRLTVV.

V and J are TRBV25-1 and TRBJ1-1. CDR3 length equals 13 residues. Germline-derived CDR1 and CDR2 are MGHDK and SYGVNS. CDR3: CASSVKGNTEAFF. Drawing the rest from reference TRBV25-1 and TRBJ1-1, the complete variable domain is EADIYQTPRYLVIGTGKKITLECSQTMGHDKMYWYQQDPGMELHLIHYSYGVNSTEKGDLSSESTVSRIRTEHFPLTLESARPSHTSQYLCASSVKGNTEAFFGQGTRLTVV.

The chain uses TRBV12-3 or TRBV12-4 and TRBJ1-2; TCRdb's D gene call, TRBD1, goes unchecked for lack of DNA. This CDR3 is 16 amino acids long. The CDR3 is CASSLNGQGANYGYTF.

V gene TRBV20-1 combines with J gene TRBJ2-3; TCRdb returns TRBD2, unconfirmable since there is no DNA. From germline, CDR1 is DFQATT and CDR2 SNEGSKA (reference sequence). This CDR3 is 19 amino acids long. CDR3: CSARSLPGLAGSSTDTQYF.

The CDR3 protein is CASSERWWLDPTRVREQFF. The rearrangement joins TRBV6-1 to TRBJ2-1; the TRBD1 assignment by TCRdb is unverifiable without DNA. The CDR3 is made up of 19 amino acids. Germline V gene lookup returns CDR1 MNHNS and CDR2 SASEGT.

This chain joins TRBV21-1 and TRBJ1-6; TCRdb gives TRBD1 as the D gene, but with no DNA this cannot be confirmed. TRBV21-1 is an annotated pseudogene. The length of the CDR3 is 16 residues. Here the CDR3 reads CASSRIYPGQNSPLHF.

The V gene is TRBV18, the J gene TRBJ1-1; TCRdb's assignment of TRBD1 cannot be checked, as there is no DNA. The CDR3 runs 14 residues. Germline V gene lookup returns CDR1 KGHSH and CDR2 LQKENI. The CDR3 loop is CASSSGTVNTEAFF.

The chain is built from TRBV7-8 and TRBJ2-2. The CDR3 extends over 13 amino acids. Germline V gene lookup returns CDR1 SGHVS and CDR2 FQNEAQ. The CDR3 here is CASSLVLAGELFF.

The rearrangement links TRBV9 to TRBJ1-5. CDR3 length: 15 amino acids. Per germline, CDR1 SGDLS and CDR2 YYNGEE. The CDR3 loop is CASSVGDYSNQPQHF.

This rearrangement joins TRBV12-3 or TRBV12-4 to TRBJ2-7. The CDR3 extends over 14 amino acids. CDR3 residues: CASTRSTNMYEQYF.

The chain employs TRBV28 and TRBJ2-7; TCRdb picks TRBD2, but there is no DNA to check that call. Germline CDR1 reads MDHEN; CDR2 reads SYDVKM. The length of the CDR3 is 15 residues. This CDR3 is CASSLLTSGSYEQYF.